The rows below give T cell receptor beta chains drawn from one sample of a study of shared clonotypes between healthy human individuals. Clones were read by immunoSEQ multiplex PCR, and TCRdb kept only the in-frame ones, dropping some. In the table there are 2,500,000 or so clones, 90% to 95% of which are singletons. The sequencing input was naive CD4+ T cells sorted from blood. These receptors all stem from a man younger than 30 in good health. CDR3s include the opening cysteine and the closing phenylalanine or tryptophan. A D gene is named only where the DNA matches it firmly. The size field is filled for only some rows; it gives once, few, many or a size class.

D	size	V	J	CDR3	DNA
TRBD1	.	TRBV6-1	TRBJ1-1	CAISEPSRQGPNTEAFF	TGTGCCATCAGTGAACCTTCCCGACAGGGACCGAACACTGAAGCTTTCTTT
TRBD2	.	TRBV5-6	TRBJ2-1	CASSPTSGSIRYNEQFF	TGTGCCAGCAGCCCGACTAGCGGGAGTATCCGGTACAATGAGCAGTTCTTC
TRBD1	.	TRBV9	TRBJ2-3	CASSVRQGYTDTQYF	TGTGCCAGCAGCGTCCGACAGGGTTATACAGATACGCAGTATTTT
.	.	TRBV28	TRBJ1-6	CASSRDLGGGNSPLHF	TGTGCCAGCAGTCGGGACCTCGGCGGAGGGAATTCACCCCTCCACTTT
TRBD1	.	TRBV11-3	TRBJ2-5	CASSSTGVGETQYF	TGTGCCAGCAGCTCGACAGGGGTGGGAGAGACCCAGTACTTC
.	.	TRBV2	TRBJ2-5	CASSAGTLETQYF	TGTGCCAGCTCCGCCGGGACCTTGGAGACCCAGTACTTC
TRBD1	once	TRBV7-6	TRBJ2-1	CASSLGGRDRNPLYNEQFF	TGTGCCAGCAGCTTAGGGGGCCGGGACAGGAACCCCCTATACAATGAGCAGTTCTTC
.	.	TRBV5-7	TRBJ2-7	CASSQKAYEQYF	TGTGCCAGCAGTCAAAAAGCGTACGAGCAGTACTTC
.	.	TRBV19	TRBJ1-5	CASSPRGMQPQHF	TGTGCCAGTAGTCCCAGAGGAATGCAGCCCCAGCATTTT
.	once	TRBV7-2	TRBJ2-7	CASSDPGTPLYEQYF	TGTGCCAGCAGCGACCCCGGGACCCCTCTCTACGAGCAGTACTTC
.	.	TRBV6-5	TRBJ2-1	CASSYFRDSSYNEQFF	TGTGCCAGCAGTTATTTCCGGGACTCGTCCTACAATGAGCAGTTCTTC
.	few	TRBV18	TRBJ1-5	CASSPDRYQPQHF	TGTGCCAGCTCACCAGATCGATACCAGCCCCAGCATTTT
.	.	TRBV2	TRBJ1-4	CASRATGAFEKLFF	TGTGCCAGCAGGGCGACAGGTGCTTTTGAAAAACTGTTTTTT
.	.	TRBV4-1	TRBJ2-7	CASSQDASFSPYEQYF	TGCGCCAGCAGCCAAGATGCCAGCTTCTCACCCTACGAGCAGTACTTC